The TCR beta chain described here comes from a study of cytomegalovirus exposure and HLA in healthy donors. Findings and limits, study-wide: Both high specificity and high sensitivity reportedly marked the classifier's diagnosis of cytomegalovirus status. A later analysis showed HLA-associated TCR beta chains outstripping equally common others in clonal expansion.

This PCR relied on a set of 60 Vbeta primers and 13 Jbeta primers. The data were produced by immunoSEQ multiplex PCR, yet TCRdb's version contains in-frame clones alone and is incomplete. The sample holds 200,000 or so clones, around 79% seen once. The germline gives CDR1 SGHTA, CDR2 FQGNSA. This CDR3 region has 14 residues. Trimming at V came to 5 bases and at J to 1 base, leaving 3 bases not matched to a gene. Each of the donors was a healthy bone marrow donor. Concerning this clone: As yet, its antigen is unknown.

Specimen: PBMCs. The rearrangement links TRBV7-2 to TRBJ2-7; the match to TRBD2 covers 9 bases. The TCR was taken from a male donor in good health and CMV-seropositive. The CDR3: CASSLLAGSYEQYF. In nucleotides, the CDR3 is TGTGCCAGCAGCCTTCTAGCGGGGTCCTACGAGCAGTACTTC.